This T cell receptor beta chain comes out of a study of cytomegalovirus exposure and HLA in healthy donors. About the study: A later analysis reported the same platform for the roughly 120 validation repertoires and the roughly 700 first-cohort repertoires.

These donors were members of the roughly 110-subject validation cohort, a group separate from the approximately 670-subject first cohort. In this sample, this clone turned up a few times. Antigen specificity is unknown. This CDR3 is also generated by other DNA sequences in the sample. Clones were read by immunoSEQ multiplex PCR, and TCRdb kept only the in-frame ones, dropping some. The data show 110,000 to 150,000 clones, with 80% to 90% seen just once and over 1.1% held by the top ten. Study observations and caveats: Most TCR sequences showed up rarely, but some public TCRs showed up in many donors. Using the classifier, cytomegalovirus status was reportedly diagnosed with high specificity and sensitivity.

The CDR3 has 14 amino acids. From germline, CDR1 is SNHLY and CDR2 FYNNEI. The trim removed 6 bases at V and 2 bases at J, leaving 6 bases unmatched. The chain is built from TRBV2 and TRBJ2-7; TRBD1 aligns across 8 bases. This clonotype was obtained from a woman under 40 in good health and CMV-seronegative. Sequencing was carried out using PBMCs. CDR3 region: CASRTGTGPYEQYF. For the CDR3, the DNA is TGTGCCAGCAGAACCGGGACAGGTCCCTACGAGCAGTACTTC.